This entry lists 10 T cell receptor beta chains sequenced from one sample in a study of cytomegalovirus exposure and HLA in healthy donors. PCR primers comprised 60 Vbeta and 13 Jbeta primers. This table comes from immunoSEQ multiplex PCR, and its TCRdb copy is limited to in-frame clones, with some not included. The repertoire holds 150,000 to 200,000 clones, with 65% to 85% as singletons. The sample consisted of PBMCs. These receptors came from a woman aged 25 to 39 in good health and CMV-seropositive.

The chain employs TRBV27 and TRBJ1-2; tentatively, D is TRBD1 (5 bases). The V gene lost 2 bases and the J gene lost 7 bases, with 11 bases spanning the gap. Germline V gives CDR1 MNHEY, CDR2 SMNVEV (reference sequence). This CDR3 region has 13 residues. Here the CDR3 reads CASSLQGPGGYTF. The CDR3 DNA reads TGTGCCAGCAGTTTACAGGGCCCGGGTGGCTACACCTTC.

The chain joins TRBV9 to TRBJ2-3, with TRBD1 identical over 8 bases. The V gene's germline CDR1 is SGDLS and CDR2 YYNGEE. Germline trimming cut 4 bases from V and 5 bases from J; bases unmatched to any gene: 9. There are 15 residues in the CDR3. The CDR3 reads CASSPFRGPIDTQYF. As DNA, the CDR3 is TGTGCCAGCAGCCCGTTCAGGGGGCCGATAGATACGCAGTATTTT.

The rearrangement links TRBV7-2 to TRBJ1-2; possibly TRBD1 for D (5 bases). This CDR3 spans 13 amino acids. Germline CDR1 and CDR2: SGHTA and FQGNSA. Trimming took 3 bases from V and 12 from J, leaving 17 bases between them. The CDR3 sequence is CASSLSIGGGNTF. The CDR3 DNA follows: TGTGCCAGCAGCTTGAGTATCGGGGGTGGTAACACCTTC.

The rearrangement uses TRBV7-2 and TRBJ1-2; TRBD1 agrees at 8 bases. With V trimmed by 6 bases and J by 6 bases, 12 bases remained unmatched. The CDR3 covers 15 residues. Germline assignment: CDR1 SGHTA and CDR2 FQGNSA. The CDR3 region has the DNA TGTGCCAGCAGGTCCGACAGGGGCCCCATTGATGGCTACACCTTC. This gives the protein CASRSDRGPIDGYTF. The full variable domain, completed using reference TRBV7-2 and TRBJ1-2, is GAGVSQSPSNKVTEKGKDVELRCDPISGHTALYWYRQSLGQGLEFLIYFQGNSAPDKSGLPSDRFSAERTGGSVSTLTIQRTQQEDSAVYLCASRSDRGPIDGYTFGSGTRLTVV.

This sequence joins TRBV28 and TRBJ2-2, with TRBD2 matching over 12 bases. Germline CDR1 and CDR2: MDHEN and SYDVKM. This CDR3 region has 16 residues. The trim removed 6 bases at V and 7 bases at J, leaving 9 bases unmatched. The CDR3 sequence: CASSPRGLAGNGELFF. The CDR3 DNA is TGTGCCAGCAGCCCCCGTGGACTAGCGGGAAACGGGGAGCTGTTTTTT.

The chain joins TRBV6-1 to TRBJ2-1, with D maybe TRBD2 (5 bases). The CDR3 runs 13 residues. With 6 bases removed from V and 0 bases from J, the gap between germline ends came to 6 bases. Germline lookup yields CDR1 MNHNS and CDR2 SASEGT. The CDR3 sequence: CASSGVSYNEQFF. CDR3 in DNA: TGTGCCAGCAGCGGGGTCTCCTACAATGAGCAGTTCTTC.

V usage is TRBV2 and J usage is TRBJ1-2; the D gene is possibly TRBD1 (6 bases). Deletions cut 4 bases from V and 1 base from J, with 22 bases between. Germline CDR1 and CDR2: SNHLY and FYNNEI. This CDR3 comprises 18 residues. CDR3 coding DNA: TGTGCCAGCAGTGGGCTCCCAGGGGCGAGGATCCTTAACTATGGCTACACCTTC. Translated, it gives CASSGLPGARILNYGYTF. The full variable domain, its missing parts supplied by reference TRBV2 and TRBJ1-2, is EPEVTQTPSHQVTQMGQEVILRCVPISNHLYFYWYRQILGQKVEFLVSFYNNEISEKSEIFDDQFSVERPDGSNFTLKIRSTKLEDSAMYFCASSGLPGARILNYGYTFGSGTRLTVV.

The V call is TRBV5-6, the J call TRBJ2-5, with D possibly matching TRBD1 (6 bases). The CDR3 is made up of 18 amino acids. V was cut by 4 bases and J by 2 bases, with 24 bases left in between. Germline values: CDR1 SGHDT, CDR2 YYEEEE. The CDR3 here is CASSHTWPIWGQQETQYF. DNA for the CDR3: TGTGCCAGCAGCCATACTTGGCCGATATGGGGGCAACAAGAGACCCAGTACTTC.

V and J are TRBV28 and TRBJ1-2; 7 nucleotides agree with TRBD1. The CDR3 has 13 amino acids. Germline CDR1 reads MDHEN; CDR2 reads SYDVKM. The J segment lost 7 bases and the V segment lost 10 bases, leaving 12 bases of the junction unmatched. Here the CDR3 reads CATERTGLGGYTF. In nucleotides, the CDR3 is TGTGCCACCGAAAGGACAGGTTTGGGTGGCTACACCTTC.

A single count supports this clone. This chain connects TRBV18 to TRBJ2-6, with 9 nucleotides matching TRBD1. Germline assignment: CDR1 KGHSH and CDR2 LQKENI. Trimming removed 4 bases from V and 2 bases from J; junction bases left unmatched: 3. This CDR3 contains 16 residues. The CDR3 spells CASSLNRGPGANVLTF. CDR3 DNA: TGTGCCAGCTCACTTAACAGGGGGCCTGGGGCCAACGTCCTGACTTTC.